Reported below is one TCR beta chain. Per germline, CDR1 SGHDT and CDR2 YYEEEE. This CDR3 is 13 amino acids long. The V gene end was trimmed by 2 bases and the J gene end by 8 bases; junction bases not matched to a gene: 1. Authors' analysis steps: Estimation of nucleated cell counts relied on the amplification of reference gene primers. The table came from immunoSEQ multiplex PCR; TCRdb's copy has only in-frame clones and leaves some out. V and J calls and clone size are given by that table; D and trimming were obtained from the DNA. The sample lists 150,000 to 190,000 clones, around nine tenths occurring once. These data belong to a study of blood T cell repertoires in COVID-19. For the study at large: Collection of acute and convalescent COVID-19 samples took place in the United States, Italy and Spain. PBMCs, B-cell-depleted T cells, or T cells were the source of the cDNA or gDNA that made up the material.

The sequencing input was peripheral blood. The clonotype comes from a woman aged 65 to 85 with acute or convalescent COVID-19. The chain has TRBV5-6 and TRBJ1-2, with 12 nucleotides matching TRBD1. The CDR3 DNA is TGTGCCAGCAGCTTCGGGACAGGGGGCGGCTACACCTTC. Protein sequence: CASSFGTGGGYTF.